Following are 4 T cell receptor beta chains from one sample sequenced in a study of T cell repertoires in cytomegalovirus infection. MiXCR, applied by TCRdb to the reads, yields one record per CDR3 protein. This sample has 350,000 to 500,000 distinct CDR3 sequences; under 40% occur once, and the top ten carry roughly 15%. Specimen: PBMCs. These receptors were collected from a human donor in good health (CMV status not recorded). Some clones in this sample may be carry-over from other donors' samples.

The J gene is TRBJ1-5, the V gene TRBV6-2 or TRBV6-3; D call uncertain. V was shortened by 4 bases and J by 1 base, with 11 bases between the two germline ends. The CDR3 has 15 residues. Germline V gene lookup returns CDR1 MNHEY and CDR2 SVGEGT. The DNA of the CDR3 is TGTGCCAGCAGTTCCTCCGGACGGAGCAATCAGCCCCAGCATTTT. The encoded protein is CASSSSGRSNQPQHF.

On this clonotype itself: A junction end diverges from the germline sequence, so it may reflect a read error. CDR3 protein: CASSLDHYAYTF. The CDR3 region has the DNA TGTGCCAGCAGCCTCGACCACTATGCCTACACCTTC. The chain recombines TRBV7-4 with TRBJ1-2; D is undetermined. CDR1 is SGHVT and CDR2 is SQSDAQ in the germline V gene. The CDR3 is made up of 12 amino acids.

The V gene is TRBV6-6, the J gene TRBJ2-1, with TRBD2 as a possible D gene (7 bases). The length of the CDR3 is 14 residues. Germline loops: CDR1 MNHNY, CDR2 SVGAGI (reference sequence). V was pared by 7 bases and J by 4 bases, with 14 bases between. CDR3 DNA: TGTGCCAGCATGGTAAGGGGGGGATACAATGAGCAGTTCTTC. Translation gives CASMVRGGYNEQFF.

On this clonotype itself: A much larger clone is a single base away; this may be a read error. The V and J genes are TRBV24-1 and TRBJ2-3; 7 nucleotides line up with TRBD2. The CDR3 loop spans 14 amino acids. Germline V gives CDR1 KGHDR, CDR2 SFDVKD. CDR3 loop: CDTSDATSLDTQYF. The CDR3 DNA reads TGTGACACCAGTGATGCGACTAGCCTAGATACGCAGTATTTT.